This T cell receptor (beta chain) comes out of a study of blood T cell repertoires in COVID-19. Using immunoSEQ multiplex PCR, the repertoire was profiled, and TCRdb retains in-frame clones only, with some absent. The sample shows 75,000 to 100,000 clones, about 88% of them seen only once. Germline lookup yields CDR1 SGHTA and CDR2 FQGNSA. With 4 bases clipped from V and 3 bases from J, the junction kept 8 bases outside the gene matches. CDR3 length equals 15 residues. The sequence derives from a man older than 75 with acute or convalescent COVID-19. J is TRBJ2-7 and V is TRBV7-2; 8 bases line up with TRBD2. The sequenced sample consisted of peripheral blood. In nucleotides, the CDR3 is TGTGCCAGCAGCTCGGGGTTAGCGGGGCACTACGAGCAGTACTTC. Its protein product is CASSSGLAGHYEQYF. The variable domain in full, completed from reference TRBV7-2 and TRBJ2-7, reads GAGVSQSPSNKVTEKGKDVELRCDPISGHTALYWYRQSLGQGLEFLIYFQGNSAPDKSGLPSDRFSAERTGGSVSTLTIQRTQQEDSAVYLCASSSGLAGHYEQYFGPGTRLTVT.